Listed below are T cell receptor beta chains from one sample, sequenced in a study of OX40 agonist ivuxolimab in advanced cancers. The table came from immunoSEQ multiplex PCR; TCRdb's copy has only in-frame clones and leaves some out. The table lists 95,000 to 100,000 clones, about 80% of them singletons. Source: CD4+ or CD8+ T cells sorted from blood, taken in a trial of the OX40 agonist ivuxolimab. These receptors all come from an adult with an advanced solid tumor such as melanoma, head and neck, liver or kidney cancer. The conserved cysteine and the conserved F or W are not part of the CDR3 here. Expanded clones get a size class; other rows say once, few or many, or leave the size out.

v_call	clone_size	j_call	cdr3_aa
TRBV28	-	TRBJ1-4	ASSLRGANEKLF
TRBV18	-	TRBJ2-1	ASSYLASEYNEQF
TRBV7-9	once	TRBJ2-1	ASSRDRQGSSTEQF
TRBV9	-	TRBJ1-2	ASSPLNGYGYT
TRBV19	-	TRBJ1-1	ASSMVANTEAF
TRBV28	-	TRBJ2-5	ASTSSGDTYQETQY
TRBV30	-	TRBJ1-6	AWRSQGGNSPLH
TRBV14	-	TRBJ1-3	ASSPLIRGTGNTIY
TRBV19	-	TRBJ2-2	ASSTRRGHGGTGELF
TRBV28	-	TRBJ2-3	ASSSTRGLAESTDTQY
TRBV6-6	-	TRBJ2-7	ASRTTGGSDEQY
TRBV28	few	TRBJ1-3	ASKGLNTIY
TRBV2	once	TRBJ1-2	ASSSARGGVNGYT
TRBV30	-	TRBJ1-6	AWTGGSSYNSPLH
TRBV5-6	-	TRBJ1-1	ASSFRRTVNTEAF
TRBV4-3	few	TRBJ2-7	ASSQDMRFSYEQY
TRBV2	-	TRBJ1-3	ASTTDRAGNTIY
TRBV19	-	TRBJ2-7	ASSPGTIYEQY
TRBV7-9	-	TRBJ2-2	ASSLNAGGTIGELF
TRBV29-1	-	TRBJ1-6	SVSLGGNSPLH
TRBV29-1	once	TRBJ2-5	SVETGAQETQY
TRBV10-3	once	TRBJ2-1	AISGQGAMGSYNEQF
TRBV6-5	few	TRBJ1-1	ASTTGIGQNTEAF
TRBV5-5	few	TRBJ2-7	ASSRDRGPTYEQY
TRBV4-2	once	TRBJ1-4	ASSPTQGRVNEKLF
TRBV6-5	-	TRBJ2-7	ASSYARGEQY
TRBV19	-	TRBJ1-5	ASSGQGRNQPQH
TRBV7-6	-	TRBJ1-1	ASSLERQTEAF
TRBV28	-	TRBJ2-7	ASTAGHMTYEQY
TRBV7-2	few	TRBJ2-5	ASSPDGRSGETQY
TRBV14	-	TRBJ1-3	ASGRQGSGNTIY
TRBV4-2	-	TRBJ1-5	ASSQDYGQNQPQH
TRBV4-2	-	TRBJ1-1	ASSQAGRGGAF